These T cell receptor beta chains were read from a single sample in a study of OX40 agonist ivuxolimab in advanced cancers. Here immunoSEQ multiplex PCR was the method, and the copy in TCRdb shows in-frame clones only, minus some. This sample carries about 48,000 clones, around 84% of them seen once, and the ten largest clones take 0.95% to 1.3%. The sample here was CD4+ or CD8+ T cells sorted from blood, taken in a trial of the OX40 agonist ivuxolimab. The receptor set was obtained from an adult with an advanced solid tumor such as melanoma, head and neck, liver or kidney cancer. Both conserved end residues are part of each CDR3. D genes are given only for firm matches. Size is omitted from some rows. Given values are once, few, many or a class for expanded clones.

cdr3_nt: TGTGCCACCAGCAGTATACAAGCGGGAGTCGGGAATGAGCAGTTCTTC
cdr3_aa: CATSSIQAGVGNEQFF
clone_size: -
j_call: TRBJ2-1
d_call: TRBD2
v_call: TRBV15

cdr3_nt: TGTGCCAGCAGCCCCGATAATCAGCCCCAGCATTTT
cdr3_aa: CASSPDNQPQHF
clone_size: -
j_call: TRBJ1-5
d_call: -
v_call: TRBV7-9

cdr3_nt: TGTGCCAGTAGTGGACAGTTGGATACTGAAGCTTTCTTT
cdr3_aa: CASSGQLDTEAFF
clone_size: -
j_call: TRBJ1-1
d_call: -
v_call: TRBV19

cdr3_nt: TGTGCCAGCAGTGTAGGACAGGGTCGCGGGGCCCAGTACTTC
cdr3_aa: CASSVGQGRGAQYF
clone_size: -
j_call: TRBJ2-5
d_call: TRBD1
v_call: TRBV2

cdr3_nt: TGTGCCAGCAGCGTAGAGGTCGATAAGATGGGGGAGACCCAGTACTTC
cdr3_aa: CASSVEVDKMGETQYF
clone_size: -
j_call: TRBJ2-5
d_call: -
v_call: TRBV9

cdr3_nt: TGTGCCAGCTCACCACCTGCCAATCAAGAGACCCAGTACTTC
cdr3_aa: CASSPPANQETQYF
clone_size: -
j_call: TRBJ2-5
d_call: -
v_call: TRBV18

cdr3_nt: TGTGCCAGCAGTTTGATCCAAAACATTCAGTACTTC
cdr3_aa: CASSLIQNIQYF
clone_size: -
j_call: TRBJ2-4
d_call: -
v_call: TRBV28

cdr3_nt: TGTGCCAGCAGATTGGGATTCTCCGGGGAGCTGTTTTTT
cdr3_aa: CASRLGFSGELFF
clone_size: -
j_call: TRBJ2-2
d_call: -
v_call: TRBV6-5

cdr3_nt: TGTGCCTGGAGAACCATAGGCCAGGGGCTAACCGGGGAGCTGTTTTTT
cdr3_aa: CAWRTIGQGLTGELFF
clone_size: -
j_call: TRBJ2-2
d_call: -
v_call: TRBV30

cdr3_nt: TGTGCCAGTAGTATAGGGGCCGCGCCCAATCAGCCCCAGCATTTT
cdr3_aa: CASSIGAAPNQPQHF
clone_size: -
j_call: TRBJ1-5
d_call: -
v_call: TRBV19

cdr3_nt: TGTGCCAGCAGCTTCTTCTTGACCGGGGAGGACAATGAGCAGTTCTTC
cdr3_aa: CASSFFLTGEDNEQFF
clone_size: -
j_call: TRBJ2-1
d_call: -
v_call: TRBV5-1

cdr3_nt: TGTGCCAGCAGGCGGACGGCCCTGTCGCCCCAGCATTTT
cdr3_aa: CASRRTALSPQHF
clone_size: few
j_call: TRBJ1-5
d_call: -
v_call: TRBV7-8

cdr3_nt: TGTGCCAGCAGCAAAGTTGGAGGGGAAAGGAGCACAGATACGCAGTATTTT
cdr3_aa: CASSKVGGERSTDTQYF
clone_size: -
j_call: TRBJ2-3
d_call: -
v_call: TRBV21-1

cdr3_nt: TGCGCCAGCAGCTTGCTCCCTGGCAGTAGCACAGATACGCAGTATTTT
cdr3_aa: CASSLLPGSSTDTQYF
clone_size: -
j_call: TRBJ2-3
d_call: -
v_call: TRBV5-1

cdr3_nt: TGTGCCAGCAGTGAAGAGGGATGGGACACTGAAGCTTTCTTT
cdr3_aa: CASSEEGWDTEAFF
clone_size: -
j_call: TRBJ1-1
d_call: -
v_call: TRBV6-1